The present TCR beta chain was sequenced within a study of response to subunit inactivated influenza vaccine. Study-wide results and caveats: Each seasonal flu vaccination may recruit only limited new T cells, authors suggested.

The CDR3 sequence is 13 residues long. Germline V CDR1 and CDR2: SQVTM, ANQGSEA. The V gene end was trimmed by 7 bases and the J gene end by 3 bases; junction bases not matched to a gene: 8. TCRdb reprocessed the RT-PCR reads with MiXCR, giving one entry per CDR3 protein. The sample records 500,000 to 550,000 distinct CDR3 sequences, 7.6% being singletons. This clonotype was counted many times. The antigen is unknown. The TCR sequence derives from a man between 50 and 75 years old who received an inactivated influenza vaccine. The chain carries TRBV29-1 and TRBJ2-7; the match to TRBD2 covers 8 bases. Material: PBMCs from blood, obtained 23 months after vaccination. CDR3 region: CSAGGERLYEQYF. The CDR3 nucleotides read TGCAGCGCCGGGGGGGAAAGGCTCTACGAGCAGTACTTC.